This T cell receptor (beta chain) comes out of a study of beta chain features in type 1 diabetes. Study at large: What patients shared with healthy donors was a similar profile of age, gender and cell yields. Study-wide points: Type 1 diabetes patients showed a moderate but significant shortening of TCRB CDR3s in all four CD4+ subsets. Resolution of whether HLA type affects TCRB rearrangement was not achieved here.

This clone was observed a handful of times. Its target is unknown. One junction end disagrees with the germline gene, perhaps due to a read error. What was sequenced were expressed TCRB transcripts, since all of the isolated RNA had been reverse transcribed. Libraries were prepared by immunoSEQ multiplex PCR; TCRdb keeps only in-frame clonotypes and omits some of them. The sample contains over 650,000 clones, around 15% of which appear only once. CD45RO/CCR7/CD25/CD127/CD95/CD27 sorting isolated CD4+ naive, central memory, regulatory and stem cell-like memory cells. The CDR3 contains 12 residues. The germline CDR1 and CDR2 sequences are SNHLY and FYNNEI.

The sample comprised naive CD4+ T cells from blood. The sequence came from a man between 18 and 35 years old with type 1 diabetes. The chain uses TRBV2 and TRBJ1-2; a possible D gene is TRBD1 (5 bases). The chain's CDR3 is CASSEIFGQGLF. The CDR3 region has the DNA TGTGCCAGCAGTGAAATCTTTGGGCAGGGTCTCTTC. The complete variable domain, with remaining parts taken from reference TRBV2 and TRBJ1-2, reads EPEVTQTPSHQVTQMGQEVILRCVPISNHLYFYWYRQILGQKVEFLVSFYNNEISEKSEIFDDQFSVERPDGSNFTLKIRSTKLEDSAMYFCASSEIFGQGLFGSGTRLTVV.